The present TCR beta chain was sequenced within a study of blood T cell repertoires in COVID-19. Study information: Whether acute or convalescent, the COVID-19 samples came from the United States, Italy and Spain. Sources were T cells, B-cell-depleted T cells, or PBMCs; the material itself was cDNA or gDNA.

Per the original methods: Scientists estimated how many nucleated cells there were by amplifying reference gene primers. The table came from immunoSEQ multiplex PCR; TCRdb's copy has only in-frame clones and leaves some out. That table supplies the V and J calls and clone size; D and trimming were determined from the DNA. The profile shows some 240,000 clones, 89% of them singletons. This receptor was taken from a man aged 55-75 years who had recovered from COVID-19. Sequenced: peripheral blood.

The CDR3 DNA sequence: TGTGCCAGCAGCTTGGTAGGACAAAGGAACACTGAAGCTTTCTTT. This codes for CASSLVGQRNTEAFF. The chain combines TRBV5-4 with TRBJ1-1, with D perhaps matching TRBD1 (5 bases). Germline V lookup: CDR1 SGHNT, CDR2 YYREEE (reference sequence). The CDR3 sequence is 15 residues long. The V end lost 0 bases, the J end lost 1 base, and 10 bases lay between the germline ends.